The entry below gives a single T cell receptor (beta chain) sequence along with its context. The antigen remains unidentified. It was with random hexamers that about 0.45 to 1 ug RNA was reverse transcribed. TCRdb passed the immunoSEQ multiplex PCR reads through MiXCR, listing each CDR3 protein once. The table lists roughly 200,000 distinct CDR3 sequences, 90% to 95% of them singletons. The data were obtained in a study of CD8 T cells in Susac syndrome. Study overall: The Susac syndrome patients were therapy-naive, on corticosteroids, or on intravenous immunoglobulin alone at blood draw.

The CD8+ and CD4+ T cells were negatively isolated, with the TEMRA cells enriched by FACS. The study's findings and limits: CD4+ T cell repertoires in Susac syndrome lacked clonal expansion.

Sequencing was done on a sample of CD4+ T cells from PBMCs. This clonotype was obtained from a human donor with Susac syndrome.

CDR3 sequence: CSVGTGVYNEQFF. For the CDR3, the DNA is TGCAGCGTTGGAACAGGGGTTTACAATGAGCAGTTCTTC. The chain has TRBV29-1 and TRBJ2-1; the match to TRBD1 covers 7 bases. Germline lookup yields CDR1 SQVTM and CDR2 ANQGSEA. Losses at the gene ends were 4 bases for V and 4 bases for J; bases not matched to a gene: 4. CDR3 length equals 13 residues.